The entry that follows covers one T cell receptor (beta chain) sequence. Antigen: not known. Researchers isolated at least 6.5 million PBMCs per sample. Each sample provided at least 6 micrograms of extracted total RNA. This entry comes from a study of blood T cells in healthy people across ages. Broader study findings: Fewer expanded clones and more diversity marked long-lived versus aged donors. When one million T cells were used, diversity estimates were thought to be underestimates.

PCR was performed a second time for roughly 7 to 11 cycles using a sample-barcoded 5' primer and a J-beta primer mix. One entry per CDR3 protein results from TCRdb running MiXCR on the 5' RACE reads. This sample carries about 1,500,000 distinct CDR3 sequences, 28% of them seen once, and the ten largest clones take more than 6%. This receptor was taken from a woman aged 30 to 39 in good health. The sample consisted of blood.

In nucleotides, the CDR3 is TGTGCCAGCAGCTTAACGGGTACAGCCTTGAACACTGAAGCTTTCTTT. Translated: CASSLTGTALNTEAFF. The chain carries TRBV7-3 and TRBJ1-1; no firm D call. Per the germline V gene, CDR1 is SGHTA and CDR2 is FQGTGA. V lost 0 bases and J lost 0, with 11 bases in between. The CDR3 spans 16 residues. The variable domain in full, with the rest retrieved from reference TRBV7-3 and TRBJ1-1, is GAGVSQTPSNKVTEKGKYVELRCDPISGHTALYWYRQSLGQGPEFLIYFQGTGAADDSGLPNDRFFAVRPEGSVSTLKIQRTERGDSAVYLCASSLTGTALNTEAFFGQGTRLTVV.